Included here is one TCR beta chain sequence, with context. The antigen is unknown. This sample is drawn from a study of cytomegalovirus exposure and HLA in healthy donors. PCR employed 60 Vbeta and 13 Jbeta primers. Produced via immunoSEQ multiplex PCR; TCRdb's table is partial and in-frame only. In the table there are some 190,000 clones, around 80% of which are singletons. Study results and limitations: Apparent HLA restriction characterized most CMV-associated TCR beta chains in a later analysis.

V was shortened by 3 bases and J by 6 bases, with 18 bases between the two germline ends. Germline V CDR1 and CDR2: ENHRY, SYGVKD. There are 16 residues in the CDR3. Specimen: PBMCs. The chain recombines TRBV10-3 with TRBJ2-4; D gene ambiguous. This TCR was recovered from a girl aged 10 to 17 in good health and CMV-seropositive. The CDR3 sequence is CAISDTRWKATNIQYF. In DNA form, the CDR3 reads TGTGCCATCAGTGACACCAGGTGGAAAGCAACAAACATTCAGTACTTC.